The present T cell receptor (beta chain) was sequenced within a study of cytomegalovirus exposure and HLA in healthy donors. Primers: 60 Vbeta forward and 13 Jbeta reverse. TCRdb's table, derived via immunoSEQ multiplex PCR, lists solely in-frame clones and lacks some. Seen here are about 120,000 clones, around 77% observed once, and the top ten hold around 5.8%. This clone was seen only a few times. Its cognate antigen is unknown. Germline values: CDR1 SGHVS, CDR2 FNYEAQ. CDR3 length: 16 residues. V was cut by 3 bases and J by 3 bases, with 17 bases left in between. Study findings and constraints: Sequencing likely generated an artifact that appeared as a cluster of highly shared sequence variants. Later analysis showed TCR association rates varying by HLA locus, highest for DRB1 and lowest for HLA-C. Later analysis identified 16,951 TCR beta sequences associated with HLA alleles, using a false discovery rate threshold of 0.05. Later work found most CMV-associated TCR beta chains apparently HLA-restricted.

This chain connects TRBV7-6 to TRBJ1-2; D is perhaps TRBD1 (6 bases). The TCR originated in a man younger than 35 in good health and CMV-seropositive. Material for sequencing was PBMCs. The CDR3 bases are TGTGCCAGCAGCTTCATAACAGGGAACTCTGACTATGGCTACACCTTC. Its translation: CASSFITGNSDYGYTF.